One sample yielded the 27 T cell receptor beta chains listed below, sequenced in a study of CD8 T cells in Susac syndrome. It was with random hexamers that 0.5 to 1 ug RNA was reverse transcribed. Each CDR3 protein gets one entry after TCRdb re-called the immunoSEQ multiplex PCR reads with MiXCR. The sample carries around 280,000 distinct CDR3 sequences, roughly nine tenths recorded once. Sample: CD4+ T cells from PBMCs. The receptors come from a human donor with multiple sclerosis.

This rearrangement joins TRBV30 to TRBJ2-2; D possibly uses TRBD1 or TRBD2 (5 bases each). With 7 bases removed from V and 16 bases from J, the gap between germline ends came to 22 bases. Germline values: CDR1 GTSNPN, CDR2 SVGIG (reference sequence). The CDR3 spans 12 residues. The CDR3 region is CASYRGSDGPFF. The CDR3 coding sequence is TGTGCCTCCTACCGGGGCTCTGACGGCCCGTTTTTT.

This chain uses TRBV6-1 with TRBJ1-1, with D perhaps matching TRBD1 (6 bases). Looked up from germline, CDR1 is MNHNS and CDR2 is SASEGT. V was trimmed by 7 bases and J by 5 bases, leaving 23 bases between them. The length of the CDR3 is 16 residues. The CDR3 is CASTYITRGGNTEAFF. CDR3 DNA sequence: TGTGCCAGCACCTACATCACCAGGGGAGGGAATACTGAAGCTTTCTTT.

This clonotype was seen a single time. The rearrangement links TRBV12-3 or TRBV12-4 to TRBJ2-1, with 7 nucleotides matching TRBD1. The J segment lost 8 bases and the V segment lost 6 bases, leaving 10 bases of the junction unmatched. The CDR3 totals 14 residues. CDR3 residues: CASSIGQAQDEQFF. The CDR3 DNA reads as TGTGCCAGCAGCATCGGACAGGCCCAGGATGAGCAGTTCTTC.

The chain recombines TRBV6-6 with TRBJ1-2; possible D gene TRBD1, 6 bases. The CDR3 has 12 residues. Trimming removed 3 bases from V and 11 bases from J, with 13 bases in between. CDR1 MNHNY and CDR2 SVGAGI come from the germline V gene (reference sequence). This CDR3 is CASSYRQGPYTF. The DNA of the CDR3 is TGTGCCAGCAGTTATCGGCAGGGGCCTTACACCTTC.

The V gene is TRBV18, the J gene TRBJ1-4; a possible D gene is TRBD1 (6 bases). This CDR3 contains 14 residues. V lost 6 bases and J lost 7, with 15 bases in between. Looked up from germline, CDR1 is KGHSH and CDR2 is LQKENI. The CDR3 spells CASSDRQLGEKLFF. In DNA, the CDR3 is TGTGCCAGCTCGGACAGACAGCTCGGTGAAAAACTGTTTTTT.

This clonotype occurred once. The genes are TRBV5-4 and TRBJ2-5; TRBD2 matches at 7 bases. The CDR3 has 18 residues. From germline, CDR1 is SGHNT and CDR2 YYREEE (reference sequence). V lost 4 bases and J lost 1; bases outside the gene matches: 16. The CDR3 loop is CASSPHTGGRLVQETQYF. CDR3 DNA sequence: TGTGCCAGCAGCCCCCATACGGGAGGCAGATTGGTCCAAGAGACCCAGTACTTC.

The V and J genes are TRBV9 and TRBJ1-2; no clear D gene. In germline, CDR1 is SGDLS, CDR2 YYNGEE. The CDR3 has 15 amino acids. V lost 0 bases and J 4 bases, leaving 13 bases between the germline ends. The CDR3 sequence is CASSVAPAGSYGYTF. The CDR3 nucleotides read TGTGCCAGCAGCGTAGCTCCGGCCGGGAGCTATGGCTACACCTTC.

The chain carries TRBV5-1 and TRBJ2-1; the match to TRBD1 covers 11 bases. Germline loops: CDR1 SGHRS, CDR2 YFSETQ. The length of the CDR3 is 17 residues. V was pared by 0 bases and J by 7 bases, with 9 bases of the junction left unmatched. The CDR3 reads CASSLAPSGTGGNEQFF. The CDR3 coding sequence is TGCGCCAGCAGCTTGGCGCCCTCGGGGACAGGGGGGAATGAGCAGTTCTTC.

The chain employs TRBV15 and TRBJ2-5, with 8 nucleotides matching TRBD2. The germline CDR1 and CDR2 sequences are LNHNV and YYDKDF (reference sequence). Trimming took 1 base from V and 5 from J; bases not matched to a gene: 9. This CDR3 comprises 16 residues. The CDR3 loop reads CATSRGLPPGGETQYF. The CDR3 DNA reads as TGTGCCACCAGCAGAGGACTCCCCCCGGGGGGGGAGACCCAGTACTTC.

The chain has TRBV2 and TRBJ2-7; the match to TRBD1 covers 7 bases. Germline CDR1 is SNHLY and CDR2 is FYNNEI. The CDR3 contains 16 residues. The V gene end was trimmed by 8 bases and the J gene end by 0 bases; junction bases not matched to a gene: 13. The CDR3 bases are TGTGCCAGCGATATTCCCAACAGGGGCCTCTCCTACGAGCAGTACTTC. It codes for CASDIPNRGLSYEQYF.

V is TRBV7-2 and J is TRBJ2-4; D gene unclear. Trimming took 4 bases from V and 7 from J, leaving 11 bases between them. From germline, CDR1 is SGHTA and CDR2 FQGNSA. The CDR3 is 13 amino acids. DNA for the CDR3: TGTGCCAGCAGCTACGCCCTAGGGAACATTCAGTACTTC. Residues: CASSYALGNIQYF.

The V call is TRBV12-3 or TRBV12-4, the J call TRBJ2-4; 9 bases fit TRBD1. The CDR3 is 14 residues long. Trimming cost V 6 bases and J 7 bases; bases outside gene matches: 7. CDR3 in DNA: TGTGCCAGCAGCTGGTGGGACAGGGACAACATTCAGTACTTC. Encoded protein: CASSWWDRDNIQYF.

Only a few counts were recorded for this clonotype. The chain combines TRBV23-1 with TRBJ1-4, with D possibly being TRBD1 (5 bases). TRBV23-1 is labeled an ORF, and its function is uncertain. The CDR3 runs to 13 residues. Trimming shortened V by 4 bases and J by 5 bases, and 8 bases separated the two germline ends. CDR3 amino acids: CASSPGGNEKLFF. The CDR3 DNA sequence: TGCGCCAGCAGTCCGGGGGGGAATGAAAAACTGTTTTTT.

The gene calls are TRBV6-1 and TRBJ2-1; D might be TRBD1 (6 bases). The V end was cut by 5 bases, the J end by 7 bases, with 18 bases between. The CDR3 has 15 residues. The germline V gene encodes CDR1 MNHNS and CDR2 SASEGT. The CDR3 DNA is TGTGCCAGCAGTAAATCAGGGGCCCGCGGTAATGAGCAGTTCTTC. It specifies CASSKSGARGNEQFF.

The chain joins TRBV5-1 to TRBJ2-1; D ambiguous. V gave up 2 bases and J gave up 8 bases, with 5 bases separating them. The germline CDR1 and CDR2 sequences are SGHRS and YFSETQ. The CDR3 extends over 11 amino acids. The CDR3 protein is CASSLVDEQFF. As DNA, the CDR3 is TGCGCCAGCAGCTTAGTCGATGAGCAGTTCTTC.

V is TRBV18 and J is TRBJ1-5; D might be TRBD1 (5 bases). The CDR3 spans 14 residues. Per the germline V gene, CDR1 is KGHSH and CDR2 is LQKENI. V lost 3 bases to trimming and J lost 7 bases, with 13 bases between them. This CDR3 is CASSPGGGGQPQHF. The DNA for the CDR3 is TGTGCCAGCTCACCGGGGGGAGGAGGCCAGCCCCAGCATTTT.

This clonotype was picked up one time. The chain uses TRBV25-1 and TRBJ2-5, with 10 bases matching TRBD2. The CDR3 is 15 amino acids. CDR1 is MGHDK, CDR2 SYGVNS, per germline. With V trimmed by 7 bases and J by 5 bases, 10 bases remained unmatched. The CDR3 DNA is TGTGCCAGCATTTCGGCTAGCGGGAGTTGGGAGACCCAGTACTTC. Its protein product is CASISASGSWETQYF.

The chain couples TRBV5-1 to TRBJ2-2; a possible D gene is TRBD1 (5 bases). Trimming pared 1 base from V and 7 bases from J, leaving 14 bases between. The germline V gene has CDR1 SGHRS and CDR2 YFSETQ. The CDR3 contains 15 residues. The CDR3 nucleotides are TGCGCCAGCAGCTTGCTTTTGACAGCAGGCGGGGAGCTGTTTTTT. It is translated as CASSLLLTAGGELFF. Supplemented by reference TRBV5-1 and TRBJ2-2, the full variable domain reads KAGVTQTPRYLIKTRGQQVTLSCSPISGHRSVSWYQQTPGQGLQFLFEYFSETQRNKGNFPGRFSGRQFSNSRSEMNVSTLELGDSALYLCASSLLLTAGGELFFGEGSRLTVL.

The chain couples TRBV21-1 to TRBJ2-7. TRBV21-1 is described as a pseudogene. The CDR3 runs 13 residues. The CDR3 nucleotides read TGTGCCAGCAGCAAAGACGTAGCACGGGAGCAGTACTTC. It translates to CASSKDVAREQYF.

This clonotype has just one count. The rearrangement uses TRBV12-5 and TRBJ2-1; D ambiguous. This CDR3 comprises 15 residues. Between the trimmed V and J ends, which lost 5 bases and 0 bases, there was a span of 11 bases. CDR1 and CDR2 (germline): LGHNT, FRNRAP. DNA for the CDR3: TGTGCTAGTGGTCTTGGACGGAGCTCCTACAATGAGCAGTTCTTC. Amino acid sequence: CASGLGRSSYNEQFF.

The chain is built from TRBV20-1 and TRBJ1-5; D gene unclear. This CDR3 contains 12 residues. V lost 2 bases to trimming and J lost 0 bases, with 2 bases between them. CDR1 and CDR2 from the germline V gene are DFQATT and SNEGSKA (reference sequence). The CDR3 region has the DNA TGCAGTGCTAGATATAGCAATCAGCCCCAGCATTTT. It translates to CSARYSNQPQHF.

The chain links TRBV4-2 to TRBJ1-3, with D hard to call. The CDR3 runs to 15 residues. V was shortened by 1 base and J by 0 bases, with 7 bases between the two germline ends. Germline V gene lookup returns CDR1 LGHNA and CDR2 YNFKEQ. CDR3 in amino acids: CASSQGHSSGNTIYF. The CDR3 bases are TGTGCCAGCAGCCAAGGGCACAGCTCTGGAAACACCATATATTTT.

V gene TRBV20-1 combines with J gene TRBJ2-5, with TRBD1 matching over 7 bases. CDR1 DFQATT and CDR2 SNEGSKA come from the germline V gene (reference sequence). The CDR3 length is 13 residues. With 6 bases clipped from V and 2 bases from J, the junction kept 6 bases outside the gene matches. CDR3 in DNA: TGCAGTGCAGAGGACAGGAGACAAGAGACCCAGTACTTC. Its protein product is CSAEDRRQETQYF.

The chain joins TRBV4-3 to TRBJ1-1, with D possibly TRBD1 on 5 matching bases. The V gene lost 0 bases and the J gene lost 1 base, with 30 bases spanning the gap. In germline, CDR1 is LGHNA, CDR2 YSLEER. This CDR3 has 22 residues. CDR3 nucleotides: TGCGCCAGCAGCCAAGATCTTGCGAGCCGTGGCTTTCCTGACAGCTGGAACACTGAAGCTTTCTTT. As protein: CASSQDLASRGFPDSWNTEAFF.

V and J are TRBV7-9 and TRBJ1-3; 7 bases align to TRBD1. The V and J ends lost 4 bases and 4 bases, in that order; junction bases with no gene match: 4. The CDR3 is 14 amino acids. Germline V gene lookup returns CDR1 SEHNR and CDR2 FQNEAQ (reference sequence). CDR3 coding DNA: TGTGCCAGCAGCTCACAGGGGATCGGAAACACCATATATTTT. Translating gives CASSSQGIGNTIYF.

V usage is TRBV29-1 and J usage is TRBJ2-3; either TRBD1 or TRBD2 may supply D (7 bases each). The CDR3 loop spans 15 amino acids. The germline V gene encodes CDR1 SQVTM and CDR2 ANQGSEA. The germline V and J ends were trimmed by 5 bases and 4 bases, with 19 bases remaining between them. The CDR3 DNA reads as TGCAGCGTTAGGGGGCGGGAGTTTTCGGCAGATACGCAGTATTTT. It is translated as CSVRGREFSADTQYF.

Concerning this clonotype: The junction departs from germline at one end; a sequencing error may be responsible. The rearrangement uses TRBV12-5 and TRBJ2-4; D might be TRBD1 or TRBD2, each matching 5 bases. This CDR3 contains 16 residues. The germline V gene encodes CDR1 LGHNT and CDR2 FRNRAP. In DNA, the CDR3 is TGTGCTAGTGGTTTGGGACCGAGAGGGGCCAAAAACATTCAGCACTTC. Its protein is CASGLGPRGAKNIQHF.